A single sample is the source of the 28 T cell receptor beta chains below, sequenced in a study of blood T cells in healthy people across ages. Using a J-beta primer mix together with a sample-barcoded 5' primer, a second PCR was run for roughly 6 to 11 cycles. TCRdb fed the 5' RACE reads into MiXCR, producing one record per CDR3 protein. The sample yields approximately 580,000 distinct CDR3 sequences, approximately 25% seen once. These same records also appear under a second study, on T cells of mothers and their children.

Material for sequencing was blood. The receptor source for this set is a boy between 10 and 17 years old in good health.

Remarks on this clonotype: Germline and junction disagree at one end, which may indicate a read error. The CDR3 DNA reads TGTGCCAGCAGCATCGGACAGGATCACTACGGCTACACCTTC. Translated: CASSIGQDHYGYTF. The V and J genes are TRBV7-2 and TRBJ1-2; the match to TRBD1 covers 7 bases. This CDR3 spans 14 amino acids. Germline-derived CDR1 and CDR2 are SGHTA and FQGNSA.

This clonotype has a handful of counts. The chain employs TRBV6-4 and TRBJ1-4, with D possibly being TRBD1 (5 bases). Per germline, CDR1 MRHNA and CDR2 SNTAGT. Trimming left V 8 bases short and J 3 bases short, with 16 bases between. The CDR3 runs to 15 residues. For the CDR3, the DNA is TGTGCCAGCCTCCTAGGGCAGGGAGCTAATGAAAAACTGTTTTTT. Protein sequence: CASLLGQGANEKLFF.

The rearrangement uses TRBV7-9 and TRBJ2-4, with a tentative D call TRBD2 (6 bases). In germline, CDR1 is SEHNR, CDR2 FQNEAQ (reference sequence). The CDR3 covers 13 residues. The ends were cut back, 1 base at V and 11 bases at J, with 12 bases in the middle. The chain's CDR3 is CASSLEGGGVQYF. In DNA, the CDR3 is TGTGCCAGCAGCTTAGAGGGCGGCGGGGTTCAGTACTTC.

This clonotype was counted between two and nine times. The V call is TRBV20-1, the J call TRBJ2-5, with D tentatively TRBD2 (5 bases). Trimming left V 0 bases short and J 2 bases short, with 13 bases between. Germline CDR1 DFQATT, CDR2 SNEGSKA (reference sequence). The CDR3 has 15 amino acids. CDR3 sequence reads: CSARERAAPQETQYF. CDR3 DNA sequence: TGCAGTGCTAGAGAACGAGCGGCGCCACAAGAGACCCAGTACTTC.

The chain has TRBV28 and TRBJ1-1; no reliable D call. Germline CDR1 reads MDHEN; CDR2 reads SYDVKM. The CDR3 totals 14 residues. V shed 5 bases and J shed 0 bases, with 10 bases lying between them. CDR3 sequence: CASSLELLNTEAFF. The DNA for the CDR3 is TGTGCCAGCAGTCTCGAACTTCTGAACACTGAAGCTTTCTTT.

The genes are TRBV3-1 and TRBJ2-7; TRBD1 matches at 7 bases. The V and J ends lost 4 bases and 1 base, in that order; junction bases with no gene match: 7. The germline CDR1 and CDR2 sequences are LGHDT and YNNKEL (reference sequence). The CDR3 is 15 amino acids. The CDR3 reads CASSPGQSPSYEQYF. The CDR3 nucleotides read TGTGCCAGCAGCCCGGGACAGAGTCCTTCCTACGAGCAGTACTTC.

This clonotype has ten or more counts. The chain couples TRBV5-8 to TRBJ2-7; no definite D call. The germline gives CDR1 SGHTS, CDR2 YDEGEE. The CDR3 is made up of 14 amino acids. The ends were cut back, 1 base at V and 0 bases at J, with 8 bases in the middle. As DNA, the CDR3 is TGTGCCAGCAGCTTGTGGGGAAGCTCCTACGAGCAGTACTTC. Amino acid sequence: CASSLWGSSYEQYF.

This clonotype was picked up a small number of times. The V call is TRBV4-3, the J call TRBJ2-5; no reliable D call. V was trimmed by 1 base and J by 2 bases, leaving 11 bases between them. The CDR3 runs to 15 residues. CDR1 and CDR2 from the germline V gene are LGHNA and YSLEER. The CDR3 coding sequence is TGCGCCAGCAGCCAAGGCCCAGGCGAGCAAGAGACCCAGTACTTC. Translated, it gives CASSQGPGEQETQYF.

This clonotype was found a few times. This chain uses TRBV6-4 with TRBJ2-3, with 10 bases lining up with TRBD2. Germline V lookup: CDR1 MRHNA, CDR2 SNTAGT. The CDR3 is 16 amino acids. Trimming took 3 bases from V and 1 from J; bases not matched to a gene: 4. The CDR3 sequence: CASSEIAGGGTDTQYF. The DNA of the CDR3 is TGTGCCAGCAGTGAAATAGCGGGGGGAGGCACAGATACGCAGTATTTT.

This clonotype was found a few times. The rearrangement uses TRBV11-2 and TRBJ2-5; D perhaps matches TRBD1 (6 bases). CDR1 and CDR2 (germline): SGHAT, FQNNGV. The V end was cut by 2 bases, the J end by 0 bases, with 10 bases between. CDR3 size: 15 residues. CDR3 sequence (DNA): TGTGCCAGCAGCTTAAGGACAGCGTACCAAGAGACCCAGTACTTC. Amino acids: CASSLRTAYQETQYF.

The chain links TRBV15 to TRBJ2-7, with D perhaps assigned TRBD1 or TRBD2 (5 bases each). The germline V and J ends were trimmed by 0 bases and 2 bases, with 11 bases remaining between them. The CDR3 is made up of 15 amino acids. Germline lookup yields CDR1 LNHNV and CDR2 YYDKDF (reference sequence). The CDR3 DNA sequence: TGTGCCACCAGCAGAGACTTGGGACGGACCTACGAGCAGTACTTC. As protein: CATSRDLGRTYEQYF.

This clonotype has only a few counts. This CDR3 reads CASSLSGFTYEQYF. CDR3 sequence (DNA): TGCGCCAGCAGCTTGTCAGGGTTTACCTACGAGCAGTACTTC. This chain links TRBV5-1 with TRBJ2-7, with TRBD1 as a possible D gene (5 bases). Trimming stripped 1 base from V and 2 bases from J, with 10 bases between. Germline-derived CDR1 and CDR2 are SGHRS and YFSETQ. The CDR3 sequence is 14 residues long.

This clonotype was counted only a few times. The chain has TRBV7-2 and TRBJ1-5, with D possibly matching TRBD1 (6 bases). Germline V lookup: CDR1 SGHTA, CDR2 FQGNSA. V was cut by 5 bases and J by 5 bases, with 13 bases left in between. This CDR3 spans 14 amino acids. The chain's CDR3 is CASSPRGADQPQHF. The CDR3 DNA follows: TGTGCCAGCAGCCCACGGGGGGCAGATCAGCCCCAGCATTTT.

CDR3 region: CASSPPGPEVTLHF. CDR3 nucleotides: TGTGCCAGCAGCCCTCCGGGACCTGAGGTGACCCTCCACTTT. V and J are TRBV7-9 and TRBJ1-6, with D possibly being TRBD1 (5 bases). V lost 5 bases and J 14 bases, leaving 19 bases between the germline ends. The CDR3 loop spans 14 amino acids. Germline V gene data show CDR1 as SEHNR and CDR2 as FQNEAQ (reference sequence).

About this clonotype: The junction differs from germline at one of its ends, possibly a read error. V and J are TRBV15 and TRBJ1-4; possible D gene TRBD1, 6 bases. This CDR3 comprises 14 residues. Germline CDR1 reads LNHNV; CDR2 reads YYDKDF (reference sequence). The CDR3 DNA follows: TGCGCCACCAGCAGAGATGGGGGCTTAGAAAAACTGTTTTTT. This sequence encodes CATSRDGGLEKLFF.

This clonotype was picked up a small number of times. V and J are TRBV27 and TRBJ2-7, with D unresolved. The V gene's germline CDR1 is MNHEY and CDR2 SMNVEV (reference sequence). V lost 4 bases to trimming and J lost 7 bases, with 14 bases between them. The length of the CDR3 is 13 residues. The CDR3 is CASSSRRNREQYF. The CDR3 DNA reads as TGTGCCAGCAGTTCGCGACGGAATAGGGAGCAGTACTTC.

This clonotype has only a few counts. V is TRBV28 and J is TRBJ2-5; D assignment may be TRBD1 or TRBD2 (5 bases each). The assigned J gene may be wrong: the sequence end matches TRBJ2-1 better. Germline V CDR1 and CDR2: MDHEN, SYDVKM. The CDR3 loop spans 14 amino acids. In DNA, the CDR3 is TGTGCCAGCAGTTCCCTCCGGGGCTCGAATGAGCAGTTCTTC. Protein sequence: CASSSLRGSNEQFF.

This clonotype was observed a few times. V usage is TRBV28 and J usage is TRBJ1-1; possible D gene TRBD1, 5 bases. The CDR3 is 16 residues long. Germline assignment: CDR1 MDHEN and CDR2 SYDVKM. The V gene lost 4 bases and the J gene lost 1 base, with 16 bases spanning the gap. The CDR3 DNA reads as TGTGCCAGCAGTTCAACCGCCGGGACGGCGAACACTGAAGCTTTCTTT. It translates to CASSSTAGTANTEAFF.

The CDR3: CASKGPVVETQYF. CDR3 in DNA: TGTGCCAGCAAAGGGCCAGTGGTGGAGACCCAGTACTTC. This chain links TRBV3-1 with TRBJ2-1; D is undetermined. TRBJ2-5 explains the end of the DNA better; the J call may be wrong. Germline assignment: CDR1 LGHDT and CDR2 YNNKEL (reference sequence). There are 13 residues in the CDR3.

The CDR3 is CASSSPLGQGGDYEQYF. The CDR3, as DNA: TGTGCCAGCAGTTCACCTCTAGGACAGGGGGGGGACTACGAGCAGTACTTC. The chain is built from TRBV12-3 or TRBV12-4 and TRBJ2-1; 10 positions agree with TRBD1. The J call may be mistaken, given a closer DNA end match to TRBJ2-7. This CDR3 region has 17 residues.

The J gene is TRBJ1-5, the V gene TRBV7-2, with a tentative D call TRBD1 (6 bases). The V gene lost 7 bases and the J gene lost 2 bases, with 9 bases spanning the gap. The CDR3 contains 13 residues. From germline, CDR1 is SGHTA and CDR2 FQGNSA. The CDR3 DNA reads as TGTGCCAGCACCCGACAGGGCAATCAGCCCCAGCATTTT. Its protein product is CASTRQGNQPQHF.

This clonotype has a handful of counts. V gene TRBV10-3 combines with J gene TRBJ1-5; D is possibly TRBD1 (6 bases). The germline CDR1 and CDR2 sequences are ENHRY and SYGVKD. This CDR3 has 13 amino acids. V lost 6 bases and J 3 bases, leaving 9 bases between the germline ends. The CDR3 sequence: CAISRDINQPQHF. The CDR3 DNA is TGTGCCATCAGCCGGGACATCAATCAGCCCCAGCATTTT.

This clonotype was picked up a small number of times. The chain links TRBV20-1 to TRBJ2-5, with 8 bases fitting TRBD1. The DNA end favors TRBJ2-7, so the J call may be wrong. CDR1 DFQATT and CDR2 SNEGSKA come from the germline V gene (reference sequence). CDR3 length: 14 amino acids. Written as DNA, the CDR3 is TGCAGTGCTCCACCGACAGGGGTTCATCTCGAGCAGTACTTC. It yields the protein CSAPPTGVHLEQYF.

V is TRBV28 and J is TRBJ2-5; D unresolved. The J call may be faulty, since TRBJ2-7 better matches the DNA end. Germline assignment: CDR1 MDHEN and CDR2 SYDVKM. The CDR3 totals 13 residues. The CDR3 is CASRLRVGYEQYF. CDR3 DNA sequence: TGTGCCAGCCGTCTTAGGGTAGGCTACGAGCAGTACTTC.

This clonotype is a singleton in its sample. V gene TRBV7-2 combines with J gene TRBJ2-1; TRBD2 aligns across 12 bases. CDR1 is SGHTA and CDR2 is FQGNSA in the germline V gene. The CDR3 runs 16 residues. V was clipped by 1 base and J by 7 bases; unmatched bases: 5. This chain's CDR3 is CASSLVLAGGPNEQFF. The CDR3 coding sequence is TGTGCCAGCAGCTTAGTCCTAGCGGGAGGGCCGAATGAGCAGTTCTTC. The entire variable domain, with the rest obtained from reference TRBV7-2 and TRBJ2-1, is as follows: GAGVSQSPSNKVTEKGKDVELRCDPISGHTALYWYRQSLGQGLEFLIYFQGNSAPDKSGLPSDRFSAERTGGSVSTLTIQRTQQEDSAVYLCASSLVLAGGPNEQFFGPGTRLTVL.

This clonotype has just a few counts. The CDR3 reads CASSTRGLTQYF. The CDR3 DNA follows: TGTGCCAGCAGCACCAGGGGGTTGACCCAGTACTTC. This chain joins TRBV5-6 and TRBJ2-5, with 7 bases that match TRBD1. The CDR3 spans 12 residues. The germline V gene encodes CDR1 SGHDT and CDR2 YYEEEE. J was trimmed by 7 bases and V by 4 bases; bases with no gene match: 4.

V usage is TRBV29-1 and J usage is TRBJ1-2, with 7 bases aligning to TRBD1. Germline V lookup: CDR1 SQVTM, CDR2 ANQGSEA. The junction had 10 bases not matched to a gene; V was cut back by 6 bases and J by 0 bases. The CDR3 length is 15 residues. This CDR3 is CSVPGQRSTNYGYTF. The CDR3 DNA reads TGCAGCGTGCCGGGACAGCGGAGCACTAACTATGGCTACACCTTC.

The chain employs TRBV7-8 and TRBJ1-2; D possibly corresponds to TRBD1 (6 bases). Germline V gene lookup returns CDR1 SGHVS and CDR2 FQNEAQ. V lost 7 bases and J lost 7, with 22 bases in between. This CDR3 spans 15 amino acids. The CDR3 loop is CASTTSGGQGSGYTF. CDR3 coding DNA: TGTGCCAGCACCACCTCGGGGGGGCAGGGGAGTGGCTACACCTTC.